Given below is one TCR beta chain in context. Its antigen is unknown. Every donor was a healthy Caucasian. This entry comes from a study of identical twins. Broader study findings: A partial confounding effect on zero-insertion analyses could come from invariant MAIT and iNKT cells.

The CDR3 sequence is 14 residues long. The V end lost 6 bases, the J end lost 1 base, and 12 bases lay between the germline ends. Per the germline V gene, CDR1 is SNHLY and CDR2 is FYNNEI. Template switching added a universal primer site, and cDNA bore unique molecular identifiers. TCRdb re-analysed the 5' RACE reads in MiXCR, keeping a single row per CDR3 protein. Among hundreds of thousands of distinct CDR3 sequences listed, 10% to 15% were seen once. In addition, the sample was reused for a study of yellow fever vaccine responses in identical twins. That report notes: Twins' vaccine T cell responses were reported to seem partly convergent and partly personalized.

The genes are TRBV2 and TRBJ2-5; D may match TRBD1 or TRBD2 (5 bases each). Sequenced input: PBMCs. This sequence originates from a woman aged 18-29 years in good health. The CDR3 DNA follows: TGTGCCAGCAGGGGACGAACCCGCCAAGAGACCCAGTACTTC. The encoded protein is CASRGRTRQETQYF.